One T cell receptor beta chain is described in this entry. The data derive from a study of T cell changes during pregnancy in multiple sclerosis. TCRdb's table, derived via immunoSEQ multiplex PCR, lists solely in-frame clones and lacks some. The sample records about 110,000 clones, just under 95% being singletons. In germline, CDR1 is LNHNV, CDR2 YYDKDF (reference sequence). The CDR3 is 17 residues long. V shed 2 bases and J shed 2 bases, with 18 bases lying between them. The sample consisted of peripheral blood, taken after pregnancy. This sequence joins TRBV15 and TRBJ1-1, with no clear D. The receptor comes from a female donor with multiple sclerosis, enrolled in a pregnancy study. CDR3 loop: CATSRRGAGGDNTEAFF. The CDR3 DNA sequence: TGTGCCACCAGCAGACGCGGAGCCGGCGGGGATAACACTGAAGCTTTCTTT. The whole variable domain, remainder taken from reference TRBV15 and TRBJ1-1, is DAMVIQNPRYQVTQFGKPVTLSCSQTLNHNVMYWYQQKSSQAPKLLFHYYDKDFNNEADTPDNFQSRRPNTSFCFLDIRSPGLGDTAMYLCATSRRGAGGDNTEAFFGQGTRLTVV.